The clone carrying this T cell receptor (beta chain) was counted ten times or more. Germline CDR1 and CDR2: DFQATT and SNEGSKA (reference sequence). CDR3 size: 15 residues. The V and J ends lost 6 bases and 2 bases, in that order; junction bases with no gene match: 9. This sample is part of a study of regulatory T cells in long-lasting Graves disease. Relying on iRepertoire HTBI primers and Arm-PCR of CDR3 regions, the team built TCR beta libraries. TCRdb ran MiXCR on the multiplex PCR reads and lists one entry per CDR3 protein. The sample includes a few hundred thousand distinct CDR3 sequences, about 17% seen only once; the top ten take 12% to 15%. Time point: newly diagnosed GD, antithyroid drugs for less than 3 months. The TCR library was made from RNA extracted from PBMCs. This same sample was also part of a study on T cells in Graves' hyperthyroidism and ophthalmopathy.

Sequencing was performed on peripheral blood mononuclear cells (PBMCs), taken at new diagnosis, from a patient treated with antithyroid drugs. This sequence joins TRBV20-1 and TRBJ2-1, with 8 nucleotides matching TRBD1. The TCR was taken from a woman under 40 with Graves disease. The CDR3 sequence is CSAPDRGFPYNEQFF. CDR3 bases: TGCAGTGCCCCAGACAGGGGATTCCCCTACAATGAGCAGTTCTTC.